One sample yielded the 22 T cell receptor beta chains listed below, sequenced in a study of control samples from healthy donors and cancer patients. Method: immunoSEQ multiplex PCR; TCRdb's copy keeps in-frame clones and lacks some. Among over 110,000 clones listed, more than 85% were seen once. Sequenced sample: blood. These TCRs come from a woman aged 30 to 39 in good health.

The CDR3 nucleotides are TGTGCCAGCAGCCGAACTGCTCCTTCCAAGGGACCTTCGCAGTATTTT. Translating it yields CASSRTAPSKGPSQYF. The chain has TRBV3-1 (or the pseudogene TRBV3-2) and TRBJ2-3; D is tentatively TRBD1 or TRBD2 (5 bases each). The CDR3 covers 16 residues. Germline V gives CDR1 LGHDT, CDR2 YNNKEL (reference sequence). The V and J ends lost 4 bases and 10 bases respectively, with 24 bases between them.

The chain recombines TRBV4-1 with TRBJ1-1; D gene unclear. From germline, CDR1 is MGHRA and CDR2 YSYEKL. Trimming removed 3 bases at V and 0 bases at J, with 11 bases between. This CDR3 spans 15 amino acids. The CDR3, as DNA: TGCGCCAGCAGCCAGCTCTCGTCCCTGAACACTGAAGCTTTCTTT. Translation gives CASSQLSSLNTEAFF.

This clone was seen once. V gene TRBV14 combines with J gene TRBJ2-1; 8 nucleotides line up with TRBD1. CDR1 SGHDN and CDR2 FVKESK come from the germline V gene. The trim removed 0 bases at V and 6 bases at J, leaving 4 bases unmatched. CDR3 size: 15 residues. The CDR3 reads CASSQEGQASNEQFF. In DNA form, the CDR3 reads TGTGCCAGCAGCCAAGAGGGACAGGCCTCCAATGAGCAGTTCTTC. Together with reference TRBV14 and TRBJ2-1, the CDR3 gives the full variable domain: EAGVTQFPSHSVIEKGQTVTLRCDPISGHDNLYWYRRVMGKEIKFLLHFVKESKQDESGMPNNRFLAERTGGTYSTLKVQPAELEDSGVYFCASSQEGQASNEQFFGPGTRLTVL.

To note about this clone: This specimen includes other DNA sequences encoding the same CDR3. The V call is TRBV9, the J call TRBJ2-1, with a tentative D call TRBD2 (5 bases). In germline, CDR1 is SGDLS, CDR2 YYNGEE. Trimming stripped 2 bases from V and 4 bases from J, with 10 bases between. The CDR3 spans 14 residues. CDR3 in DNA: TGTGCCAGCAGCGTGGGGAGTGGGTACAATGAGCAGTTCTTC. Encoded protein: CASSVGSGYNEQFF.

This chain connects TRBV9 to TRBJ2-2; TRBD2 matches 14 bases. Trimming took 3 bases from V and 3 from J; bases not matched to a gene: 1. Germline V gene sequence: CDR1 SGDLS, CDR2 YYNGEE. This CDR3 comprises 16 residues. The CDR3 region is CASSATSGGDTGELFF. As DNA, the CDR3 is TGTGCCAGCAGCGCGACTAGCGGGGGGGACACCGGGGAGCTGTTTTTT.

The rearrangement links TRBV14 to TRBJ2-7; 9 bases fit TRBD1. Germline V gene lookup returns CDR1 SGHDN and CDR2 FVKESK. The junction had 11 bases not matched to a gene; V was cut back by 6 bases and J by 2 bases. The length of the CDR3 is 16 residues. For the CDR3, the DNA is TGTGCCAGCAGACCGACCGGGACAGGGAAAACCTACGAGCAGTACTTC. Protein sequence: CASRPTGTGKTYEQYF.

This chain joins TRBV5-5 and TRBJ1-5; no clear D. The V end was cut by 2 bases, the J end by 0 bases, with 6 bases between. CDR1 and CDR2 (germline): SGHKS, YYEKEE (reference sequence). The CDR3 has 14 amino acids. This CDR3 reads CASSFADSNQPQHF. CDR3 coding DNA: TGTGCCAGCAGCTTTGCCGATAGCAATCAGCCCCAGCATTTT.

This clone was seen a handful of times. The gene calls are TRBV19 and TRBJ1-6, with a tentative D call TRBD1 (5 bases). The CDR3 length is 15 residues. The germline V and J ends were trimmed by 3 bases and 7 bases, with 13 bases remaining between them. CDR1 LNHDA and CDR2 SQIVND come from the germline V gene (reference sequence). CDR3 region: CASSMAGYRNSPLHF. CDR3 nucleotides: TGTGCCAGTAGTATGGCGGGGTACAGGAATTCACCCCTCCACTTT.

This chain links TRBV6-5 with TRBJ2-4; tentatively, D is TRBD1 or TRBD2 (6 bases each). Germline V gives CDR1 MNHEY, CDR2 SVGAGI. The ends were cut back, 6 bases at V and 6 bases at J, with 12 bases in the middle. This CDR3 is built from 13 residues. For the CDR3, the DNA is TGTGCCAGCAGGGAGGGACAAGCAAACATTCAGTACTTC. Translated: CASREGQANIQYF.

The genes are TRBV19 and TRBJ2-5; D may be TRBD1 (6 bases). Per germline, CDR1 LNHDA and CDR2 SQIVND (reference sequence). Trimming removed 4 bases at V and 5 bases at J, with 17 bases between. The CDR3 sequence is 15 residues long. As DNA, the CDR3 is TGTGCCAGTAGTACTACTCCACAGGGATGGGAGACCCAGTACTTC. Translating it yields CASSTTPQGWETQYF.

The chain recombines TRBV9 with TRBJ1-1, with D possibly matching TRBD1 (5 bases). Germline values: CDR1 SGDLS, CDR2 YYNGEE. This CDR3 contains 14 residues. The germline V and J ends were trimmed by 0 bases and 1 base, with 7 bases remaining between them. The CDR3 protein is CASSVVGGNTEAFF. In DNA, the CDR3 is TGTGCCAGCAGCGTAGTGGGGGGGAACACTGAAGCTTTCTTT.

The V call is TRBV10-1, the J call TRBJ1-3; D unclear. Trimming left V 3 bases short and J 2 bases short, with 17 bases between. CDR1 and CDR2 from the germline V gene are WNHNN and SYGVQD (reference sequence). The CDR3 loop spans 17 amino acids. The CDR3 DNA follows: TGCGCCAGCAGTGATAGACCGACACCTGAAGCTGGAAACACCATATATTTT. Translating gives CASSDRPTPEAGNTIYF.

This clone has ten or more counts. Other DNA sequences in the same sample also yield this CDR3. The chain couples TRBV5-6 to TRBJ2-1; 7 nucleotides align to TRBD1. Germline loops: CDR1 SGHDT, CDR2 YYEEEE. Trimming took 0 bases from V and 2 from J; bases not matched to a gene: 2. This CDR3 comprises 15 residues. CDR3 sequence reads: CASSLGDRAYNEQFF. Here the CDR3 DNA reads TGTGCCAGCAGCTTGGGGGACAGAGCCTACAATGAGCAGTTCTTC.

Here the CDR3 reads CASSLRGEYGYTF. The CDR3 nucleotides are TGTGCCAGCAGTCTTCGTGGGGAGTATGGCTACACCTTC. This chain links TRBV6-5 with TRBJ1-2; D gene uncertain. The length of the CDR3 is 13 residues. Germline V CDR1 and CDR2: MNHEY, SVGAGI. The ends were cut back, 5 bases at V and 5 bases at J, with 12 bases in the middle.

The chain has TRBV6-6 and TRBJ2-7; tentative D call: TRBD1 (5 bases). V gave up 8 bases and J gave up 3 bases, with 8 bases separating them. Germline-derived CDR1 and CDR2 are MNHNY and SVGAGI (reference sequence). This CDR3 spans 11 amino acids. The DNA for the CDR3 is TGTGCCAGCCAGGGTTACTACGAGCAGTACTTC. This sequence encodes CASQGYYEQYF.

The J gene is TRBJ2-7, the V gene TRBV28; D call uncertain. CDR1 and CDR2 (germline): MDHEN, SYDVKM. Trimming stripped 0 bases from V and 6 bases from J, with 6 bases between. The CDR3 extends over 12 amino acids. The CDR3 here is CASSLWPREQYF. The CDR3 DNA reads TGTGCCAGCAGTTTATGGCCCCGCGAGCAGTACTTC. The variable domain in full, completed from reference TRBV28 and TRBJ2-7, reads DVKVTQSSRYLVKRTGEKVFLECVQDMDHENMFWYRQDPGLGLRLIYFSYDVKMKEKGDIPEGYSVSREKKERFSLILESASTNQTSMYLCASSLWPREQYFGPGTRLTVT.

The V gene is TRBV5-4, the J gene TRBJ2-7; D may correspond to TRBD1 or TRBD2 (5 bases each). The CDR3 runs 16 residues. Trimming removed 0 bases at V and 7 bases at J, with 20 bases between. CDR1 is SGHNT and CDR2 is YYREEE in the germline V gene (reference sequence). The CDR3 loop is CASSLVGTGFQGEQYF. The CDR3 nucleotides read TGTGCCAGCAGCTTGGTGGGGACCGGTTTTCAAGGGGAGCAGTACTTC.

The CDR3, as DNA: TGTGCCAGCAAGGACAGGGCCACGAACACTGAAGCTTTCTTT. The encoded protein is CASKDRATNTEAFF. V usage is TRBV6-5 and J usage is TRBJ1-1, with 8 bases lining up with TRBD1. Trimming cost V 7 bases and J 1 base; bases outside gene matches: 5. Germline V gene lookup returns CDR1 MNHEY and CDR2 SVGAGI. The CDR3 runs to 14 residues.

The V and J genes are TRBV18 and TRBJ2-5; D uncertain. V lost 1 base to trimming and J lost 4 bases, with 7 bases between them. CDR1 is KGHSH and CDR2 is LQKENI in the germline V gene. CDR3 length: 13 amino acids. The chain's CDR3 is CASSPLETETQYF. Written as DNA, the CDR3 is TGTGCCAGCTCACCACTCGAAACAGAGACCCAGTACTTC.

This rearrangement joins TRBV28 to TRBJ1-5; TRBD1 agrees at 7 bases. V was clipped by 1 base and J by 4 bases; unmatched bases: 4. CDR1 MDHEN and CDR2 SYDVKM come from the germline V gene. The CDR3 runs to 15 residues. Here the CDR3 DNA reads TGTGCCAGCAGTTTATTCTCAGGGGGAAATCAGCCCCAGCATTTT. The encoded protein is CASSLFSGGNQPQHF.

The rearrangement uses TRBV30 and TRBJ1-1, with D unclear. V lost 1 base and J lost 2, with 8 bases in between. The CDR3 covers 13 residues. The germline V gene encodes CDR1 GTSNPN and CDR2 SVGIG (reference sequence). CDR3 DNA sequence: TGTGCCTGGAGTGCGATGTATAACACTGAAGCTTTCTTT. Its protein product is CAWSAMYNTEAFF.

J is TRBJ1-2 and V is TRBV7-9; D is possibly TRBD1 (5 bases). The V and J ends lost 3 bases and 4 bases respectively, with 12 bases between them. In germline, CDR1 is SEHNR, CDR2 FQNEAQ (reference sequence). CDR3 length: 14 amino acids. The CDR3 DNA is TGTGCCAGCAGCTTGGGAGGGGACGGCTATGGCTACACCTTC. Residues: CASSLGGDGYGYTF.